The 5 T cell receptor beta chains listed next were all sequenced from one sample in a study of blood T cell repertoires in COVID-19. TCRdb keeps only in-frame clones here, not all; method: immunoSEQ multiplex PCR. Among 50,000 to 55,000 clones listed, roughly 84% were seen once. The specimen sequenced was peripheral blood. These receptors came from a human donor with active COVID-19. The donor label of this sample is uncertain.

The chain has TRBV25-1 and TRBJ1-3; D not resolved. The CDR3 spans 15 residues. Trimming took off 3 bases at V and 0 bases at J, with 9 bases between the two ends. Germline V CDR1 and CDR2: MGHDK, SYGVNS. The CDR3 bases are TGTGCCAGCAGTGATAGCCGTCGCTCTGGAAACACCATATATTTT. This sequence encodes CASSDSRRSGNTIYF.

The chain carries TRBV18 and TRBJ1-2, with D maybe TRBD1 (6 bases). Trimming removed 2 bases from V and 7 bases from J, with 14 bases in between. This CDR3 has 14 residues. CDR1 is KGHSH and CDR2 is LQKENI in the germline V gene. DNA of the CDR3: TGTGCCAGCTCACCATCTGTACAGGGTCCTGGCTACACCTTC. Encoded protein: CASSPSVQGPGYTF. Full variable domain (rest looked up from reference TRBV18 and TRBJ1-2): NAGVMQNPRHLVRRRGQEARLRCSPMKGHSHVYWYRQLPEEGLKFMVYLQKENIIDESGMPKERFSAEFPKEGPSILRIQQVVRGDSAAYFCASSPSVQGPGYTFGSGTRLTVV.

This clone was detected a few times. The V and J genes are TRBV5-8 and TRBJ1-1; 7 bases fit TRBD1. Losses at the gene ends were 4 bases for V and 4 bases for J; bases not matched to a gene: 7. Per germline, CDR1 SGHTS and CDR2 YDEGEE. The CDR3 runs 14 residues. In nucleotides, the CDR3 is TGTGCCAGCAGCGAGCAGGGGGGTAGCACTGAAGCTTTCTTT. Translating it yields CASSEQGGSTEAFF. Based on the CDR3 plus reference TRBV5-8 and TRBJ1-1, the full variable domain is EAGVTQSPTHLIKTRGQQATLRCSPISGHTSVYWYQQALGLGLQFLLWYDEGEERNRGNFPPRFSGRQFPNYSSELNVNALELEDSALYLCASSEQGGSTEAFFGQGTRLTVV.

V usage is TRBV5-1 and J usage is TRBJ2-7; tentatively, D is TRBD2 (6 bases). In germline, CDR1 is SGHRS, CDR2 YFSETQ. This CDR3 is built from 14 residues. V shed 6 bases and J shed 2 bases, with 15 bases lying between them. The CDR3 DNA reads TGCGCCAGCACCGCGGGGCAGTCGGCCTACGAGCAGTACTTC. This translates into CASTAGQSAYEQYF.

The V and J genes are TRBV27 and TRBJ2-7, with 11 bases that match TRBD1. J gave up 2 bases and V 6 bases, and 6 bases lay outside the gene matches. The germline V gene has CDR1 MNHEY and CDR2 SMNVEV (reference sequence). CDR3 length equals 15 residues. The CDR3, as DNA: TGTGCCAGCAGCCAAGGGACAGGGGGGGCCTACGAGCAGTACTTC. Translated, it gives CASSQGTGGAYEQYF.